One sample yielded the 6 T cell receptor beta chains listed below, sequenced in a study of radiotherapy plus CTLA-4 blockade in lung cancer. Only in-frame clones appear in the TCRdb table, and some are missing; sequencing was by immunoSEQ multiplex PCR. This sample has about 51,000 clones, with around 79% found just once. Sequences were derived from peripheral blood, sampled from a patient treated with radiotherapy plus ipilimumab. The source of these receptors is a human donor with non-small cell lung cancer whose response to radiotherapy plus ipilimumab could not be evaluated.

This chain connects TRBV5-6 to TRBJ1-6; 8 nucleotides agree with TRBD1. Losses at the gene ends were 4 bases for V and 0 bases for J; bases not matched to a gene: 9. From germline, CDR1 is SGHDT and CDR2 YYEEEE. This CDR3 contains 18 residues. CDR3 DNA sequence: TGTGCCAGCAGCCAAGGGACAGGTCCTAGCTCCTATAATTCACCCCTCCACTTT. Protein product: CASSQGTGPSSYNSPLHF.

This clone was observed a handful of times. The genes are TRBV27 and TRBJ1-2; no reliable D call. Germline values: CDR1 MNHEY, CDR2 SMNVEV (reference sequence). The CDR3 has 14 amino acids. V was shortened by 5 bases and J by 1 base, with 11 bases between the two germline ends. The CDR3 loop reads CASSRSQNNYGYTF. The CDR3 DNA reads as TGTGCCAGCAGTCGGAGCCAGAATAACTATGGCTACACCTTC.

The V and J genes are TRBV6-1 and TRBJ2-5, with 8 bases aligning to TRBD1. Near its end, the DNA agrees better with TRBJ2-7, so the J call may be wrong. CDR1 is MNHNS, CDR2 SASEGT, per germline. This CDR3 comprises 14 residues. The DNA of the CDR3 is TGTGCCAGCAGCGTCGGGCACAGGGGGTACGAGCAGTACTTC. Protein: CASSVGHRGYEQYF.

Worth noting for this clone: One junction end disagrees with the germline gene, perhaps due to a read error. The chain employs TRBV7-9 and TRBJ1-1; D might be TRBD1 (6 bases). The CDR3 contains 16 residues. The germline gives CDR1 SEHNR, CDR2 FQNEAQ (reference sequence). Here the CDR3 reads CASSPQGTRVNSEAFF. CDR3 coding DNA: TGTGCCAGCAGCCCGCAGGGGACCAGGGTGAACTCTGAAGCTTTCTTT.

The CDR3 region has the DNA TGTGCCAGCAGCCAAGAGGAAAACTCGGGCTCCTACGAGCAGTACTTC. Translating it yields CASSQEENSGSYEQYF. V and J are TRBV4-2 and TRBJ2-7; D is unresolved. The CDR3 is 16 residues long. Germline V gives CDR1 LGHNA, CDR2 YNFKEQ. V was clipped by 0 bases and J by 0 bases, with 12 bases between them.

The genes are TRBV30 and TRBJ2-2, with 11 bases matching TRBD1. Germline loops: CDR1 GTSNPN, CDR2 SVGIG (reference sequence). The CDR3 contains 16 residues. The CDR3 nucleotides are TGTGCGAGAGGGACAGGGGGGGCCTTTAACACCGGGGAGCTGTTTTTT. It encodes CARGTGGAFNTGELFF.